This T cell receptor beta chain stems from a study of T-cell memory formation after mild COVID-19. Trimming took 0 bases from V and 5 from J, leaving 10 bases between them. Germline V gene data show CDR1 as LGHNA and CDR2 as YNFKEQ. The CDR3 is 14 amino acids. TCR alpha and TCR beta cDNA libraries with sample barcodes and UMIs came from 5'RACE using constant-segment primers. TCRdb recomputed calls from the 5' RACE reads with MiXCR, one row per CDR3 protein. The sample has 95,000 to 120,000 distinct CDR3 sequences; over 20% are singletons. The V gene is TRBV4-2, the J gene TRBJ1-1; the D is unclear. The TCR sequence derives from a man between 18 and 35 years old who had mild COVID-19 (a few samples of this study predate the infection). Cell type and time point are not known. Sequenced input: PBMCs or a T cell subset sorted from them (not recorded which). The CDR3 sequence: CASSQEENWTEAFF. The DNA for the CDR3 is TGTGCCAGCAGCCAAGAAGAAAATTGGACTGAAGCTTTCTTT.